Listed here are 13 T cell receptor beta chains from one sample, sequenced in a study of blood T cells in healthy people across ages. The second PCR ran roughly 7 to 12 cycles with a sample-barcoded 5' primer and J-beta primers. MiXCR, run by TCRdb on the 5' RACE reads, gives a single entry per CDR3 protein. This repertoire shows some 1.6 million distinct CDR3 sequences, roughly 30% found once; its top ten account for around 10%. The sequenced material came from blood. These receptors came from a young woman in good health.

The chain joins TRBV20-1 to TRBJ2-1; D is ambiguous. The CDR3 contains 16 residues. V gave up 2 bases and J gave up 0 bases, with 14 bases separating them. Looked up from germline, CDR1 is DFQATT and CDR2 is SNEGSKA (reference sequence). CDR3 bases: TGCAGTGCTAGATGGATGTCGGTCAGCTCCTACAATGAGCAGTTCTTC. This codes for CSARWMSVSSYNEQFF.

The chain carries TRBV4-1 and TRBJ2-7, with 7 positions matching TRBD2. Germline V lookup: CDR1 MGHRA, CDR2 YSYEKL. The V gene end was trimmed by 1 base and the J gene end by 0 bases; junction bases not matched to a gene: 12. There are 18 residues in the CDR3. Here the CDR3 DNA reads TGCGCCAGCAGCCAAGTTGCGGGAGTACGGGGTAGCTCCTACGAGCAGTACTTC. As protein: CASSQVAGVRGSSYEQYF.

The chain links TRBV10-3 to TRBJ2-7; 8 nucleotides agree with TRBD1. Trimming cost V 6 bases and J 5 bases; bases outside gene matches: 15. CDR1 is ENHRY, CDR2 SYGVKD, per germline. This CDR3 is built from 16 residues. The CDR3: CAISTGGAGPFHEQYF. CDR3 nucleotide sequence: TGTGCCATCAGCACAGGGGGAGCGGGCCCTTTCCACGAGCAGTACTTC.

A few counts support this clonotype. The chain uses TRBV27 and TRBJ2-7; D is ambiguous. The V and J ends lost 3 bases and 2 bases respectively, with 8 bases between them. The CDR3 loop spans 13 amino acids. Germline loops: CDR1 MNHEY, CDR2 SMNVEV (reference sequence). CDR3 coding DNA: TGTGCCAGCAGTTTCCGTTCTGCCTACGAGCAGTACTTC. As protein: CASSFRSAYEQYF.

The rearrangement joins TRBV29-1 to TRBJ2-2; maybe TRBD2 (5 bases). Trimming pared 4 bases from V and 3 bases from J, leaving 12 bases between. The germline CDR1 and CDR2 sequences are SQVTM and ANQGSEA. This CDR3 region has 14 residues. For the CDR3, the DNA is TGCAGCGTTGTTGGAGGAAAATACACCGGGGAGCTGTTTTTT. As protein: CSVVGGKYTGELFF.

In nucleotides, the CDR3 is TGTGCCAGCAGCGTAGACCCCCTGACTAGCGGGAGAGGAGATGAGCAGTTCTTC. This translates into CASSVDPLTSGRGDEQFF. The rearrangement links TRBV9 to TRBJ2-1; TRBD2 matches 12 bases. V was clipped by 0 bases and J by 8 bases; unmatched bases: 12. The germline CDR1 and CDR2 sequences are SGDLS and YYNGEE. The CDR3 extends over 18 amino acids.

This clonotype was seen a handful of times. CDR3 DNA sequence: TGTGCCAGCAGCTCCGGGACTAGCGGGAAGAGCTCCTACAATGAGCAGTTCTTC. Translated, it gives CASSSGTSGKSSYNEQFF. V is TRBV5-6 and J is TRBJ2-1; 13 positions agree with TRBD2. CDR3 length: 18 amino acids. CDR1 and CDR2 from the germline V gene are SGHDT and YYEEEE. V was clipped by 3 bases and J by 0 bases; unmatched bases: 6. Combining the CDR3 with reference TRBV5-6 and TRBJ2-1 gives the whole variable domain DAGVTQSPTHLIKTRGQQVTLRCSPKSGHDTVSWYQQALGQGPQFIFQYYEEEERQRGNFPDRFSGHQFPNYSSELNVNALLLGDSALYLCASSSGTSGKSSYNEQFFGPGTRLTVL.

Only a few counts were recorded for this clonotype. The CDR3 DNA is TGTGCCAGCAGCTCCGGACTAGCGGGACCCTCCTACGAGCAGTACTTC. Translation: CASSSGLAGPSYEQYF. V gene TRBV7-9 combines with J gene TRBJ2-7; 12 bases align to TRBD2. V was pared by 4 bases and J by 0 bases, with 4 bases of the junction left unmatched. The CDR3 runs to 16 residues. Germline lookup yields CDR1 SEHNR and CDR2 FQNEAQ (reference sequence).

This chain joins TRBV6-4 and TRBJ2-7, with D tentatively TRBD1 or TRBD2 (5 bases each). The germline V gene encodes CDR1 MRHNA and CDR2 SNTAGT. The CDR3 extends over 16 amino acids. Trimming took 6 bases from V and 1 from J, leaving 19 bases between them. CDR3 bases: TGTGCCAGCAGACCGGGACGGGATAGAGAATCCTACGAGCAGTACTTC. Translated, it gives CASRPGRDRESYEQYF.

This clonotype was counted only a few times. The chain is built from TRBV6-5 and TRBJ1-2; D is uncertain. Trimming took off 6 bases at V and 8 bases at J, with 16 bases between the two ends. The CDR3 runs to 13 residues. In germline, CDR1 is MNHEY, CDR2 SVGAGI. CDR3 sequence (DNA): TGTGCCAGCAGGCCTCACCTCGTGGGGGGCTACACCTTC. It codes for CASRPHLVGGYTF.

The chain joins TRBV28 to TRBJ2-3; tentatively, D is TRBD2 (6 bases). Germline CDR1 reads MDHEN; CDR2 reads SYDVKM. The CDR3 runs 18 residues. V lost 3 bases and J lost 0, with 19 bases in between. The CDR3 protein is CASSFPRDGRSSTDTQYF. Here the CDR3 DNA reads TGTGCCAGCAGTTTCCCGCGGGACGGAAGAAGTAGCACAGATACGCAGTATTTT.

This clonotype has a handful of counts. The chain couples TRBV6-1 to TRBJ2-1; the match to TRBD2 covers 10 bases. Trimming removed 6 bases from V and 7 bases from J; junction bases left unmatched: 15. Per the germline V gene, CDR1 is MNHNS and CDR2 is SASEGT. The length of the CDR3 is 17 residues. The CDR3 is CASSRSGASGRLNEQFF. DNA of the CDR3: TGTGCCAGCAGCAGAAGCGGGGCTAGCGGGAGACTTAATGAGCAGTTCTTC.

This clonotype was counted between two and nine times. The CDR3 spells CAISPGSTYEQYF. CDR3 DNA: TGTGCCATCAGTCCAGGGTCGACCTACGAGCAGTACTTC. The rearrangement uses TRBV10-3 and TRBJ2-7; a weak D match, TRBD1 (5 bases). The CDR3 loop spans 13 amino acids. V was trimmed by 5 bases and J by 2 bases, leaving 10 bases between them. The germline V gene encodes CDR1 ENHRY and CDR2 SYGVKD.